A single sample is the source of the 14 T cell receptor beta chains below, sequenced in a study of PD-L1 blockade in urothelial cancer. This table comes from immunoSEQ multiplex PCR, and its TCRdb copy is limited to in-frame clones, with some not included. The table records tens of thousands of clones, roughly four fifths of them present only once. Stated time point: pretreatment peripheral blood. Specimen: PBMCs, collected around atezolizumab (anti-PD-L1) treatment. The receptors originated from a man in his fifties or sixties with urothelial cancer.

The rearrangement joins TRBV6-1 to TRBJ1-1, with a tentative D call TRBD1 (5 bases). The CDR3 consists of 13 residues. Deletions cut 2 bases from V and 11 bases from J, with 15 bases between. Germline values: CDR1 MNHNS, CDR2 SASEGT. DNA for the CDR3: TGTGCCAGCAGTGAATACGGGGGAAGGTGGGCTTTCTTT. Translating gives CASSEYGGRWAFF.

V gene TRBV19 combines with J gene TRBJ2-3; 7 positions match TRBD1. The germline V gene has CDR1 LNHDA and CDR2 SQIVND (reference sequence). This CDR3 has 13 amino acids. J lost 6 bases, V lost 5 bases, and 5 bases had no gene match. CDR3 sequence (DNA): TGTGCCAGTAGTCCCCTAGGGGGCGATACGCAGTATTTT. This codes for CASSPLGGDTQYF. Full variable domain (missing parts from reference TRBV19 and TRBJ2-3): DGGITQSPKYLFRKEGQNVTLSCEQNLNHDAMYWYRQDPGQGLRLIYYSQIVNDFQKGDIAEGYSVSREKKESFPLTVTSAQKNPTAFYLCASSPLGGDTQYFGPGTRLTVL.

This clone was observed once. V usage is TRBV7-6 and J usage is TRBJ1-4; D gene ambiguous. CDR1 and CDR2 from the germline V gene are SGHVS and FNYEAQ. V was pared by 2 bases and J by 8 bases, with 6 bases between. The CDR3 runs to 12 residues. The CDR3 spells CASSLPEEKLFF. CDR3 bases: TGTGCCAGCAGCTTACCGGAGGAAAAACTGTTTTTT.

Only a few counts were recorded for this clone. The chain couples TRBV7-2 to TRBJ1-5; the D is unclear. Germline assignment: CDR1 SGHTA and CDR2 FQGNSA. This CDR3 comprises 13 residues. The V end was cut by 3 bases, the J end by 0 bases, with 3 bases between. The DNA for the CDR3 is TGTGCCAGCAGCTTCAATAGCAATCAGCCCCAGCATTTT. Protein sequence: CASSFNSNQPQHF.

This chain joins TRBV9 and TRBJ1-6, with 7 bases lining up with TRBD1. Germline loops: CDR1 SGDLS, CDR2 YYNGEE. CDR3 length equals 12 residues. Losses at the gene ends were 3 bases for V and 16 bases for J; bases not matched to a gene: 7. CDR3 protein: CASSAGGQTLHF. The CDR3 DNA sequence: TGTGCCAGCAGCGCAGGGGGACAGACTCTCCACTTT.

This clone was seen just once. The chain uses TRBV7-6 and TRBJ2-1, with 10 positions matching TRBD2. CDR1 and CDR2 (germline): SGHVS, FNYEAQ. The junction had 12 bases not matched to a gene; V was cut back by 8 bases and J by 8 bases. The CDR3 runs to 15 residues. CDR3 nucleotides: TGTGCCAGCCGGAGAGAAGCGGGGGGGCACGATGAGCAGTTCTTC. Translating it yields CASRREAGGHDEQFF.

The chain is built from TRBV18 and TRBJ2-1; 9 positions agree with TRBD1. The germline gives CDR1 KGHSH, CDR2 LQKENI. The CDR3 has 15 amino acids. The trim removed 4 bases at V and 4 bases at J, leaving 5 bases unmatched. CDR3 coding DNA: TGTGCCAGCTCACGGGACAGGGACCCATACAATGAGCAGTTCTTC. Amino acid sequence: CASSRDRDPYNEQFF.

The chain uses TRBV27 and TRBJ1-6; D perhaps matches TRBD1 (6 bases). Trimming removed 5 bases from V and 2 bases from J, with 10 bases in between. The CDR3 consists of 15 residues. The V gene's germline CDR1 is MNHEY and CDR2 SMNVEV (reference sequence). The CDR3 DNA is TGTGCCAGCAGTCTCAGACAGGCCTATAATTCACCCCTCCACTTT. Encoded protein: CASSLRQAYNSPLHF.

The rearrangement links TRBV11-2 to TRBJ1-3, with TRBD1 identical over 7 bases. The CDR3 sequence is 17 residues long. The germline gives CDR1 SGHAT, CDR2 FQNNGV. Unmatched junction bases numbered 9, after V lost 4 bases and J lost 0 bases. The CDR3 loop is CASSSTVQGLSGNTIYF. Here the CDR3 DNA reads TGTGCCAGCAGCTCAACGGTACAGGGGCTCTCTGGAAACACCATATATTTT.

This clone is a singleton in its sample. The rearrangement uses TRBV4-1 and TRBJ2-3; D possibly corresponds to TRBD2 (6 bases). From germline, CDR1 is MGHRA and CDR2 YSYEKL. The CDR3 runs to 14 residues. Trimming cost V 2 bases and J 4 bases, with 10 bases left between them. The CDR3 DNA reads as TGCGCCAGCAGCCAATCGGGGGAGGCAGATACGCAGTATTTT. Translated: CASSQSGEADTQYF.

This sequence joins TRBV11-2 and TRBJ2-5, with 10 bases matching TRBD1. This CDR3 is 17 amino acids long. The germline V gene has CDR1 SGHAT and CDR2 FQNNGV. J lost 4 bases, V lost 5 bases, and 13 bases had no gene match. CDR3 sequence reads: CASSLERTGGVRETQYF. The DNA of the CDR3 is TGTGCCAGCAGCCTTGAACGGACAGGGGGAGTTCGAGAGACCCAGTACTTC.

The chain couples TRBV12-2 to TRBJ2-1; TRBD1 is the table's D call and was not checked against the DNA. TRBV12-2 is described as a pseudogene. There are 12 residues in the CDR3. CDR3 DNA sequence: TGTGCTGGGGGCAGGGGTGTTGATGAGCAGTTCTTC. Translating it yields CAGGRGVDEQFF.

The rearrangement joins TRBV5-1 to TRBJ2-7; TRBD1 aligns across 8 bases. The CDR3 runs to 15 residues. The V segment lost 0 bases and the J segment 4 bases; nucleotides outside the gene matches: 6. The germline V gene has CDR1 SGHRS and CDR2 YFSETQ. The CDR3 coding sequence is TGCGCCAGCAGCTTGGTACGGGGACAGGTTTACGAGCAGTACTTC. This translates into CASSLVRGQVYEQYF.

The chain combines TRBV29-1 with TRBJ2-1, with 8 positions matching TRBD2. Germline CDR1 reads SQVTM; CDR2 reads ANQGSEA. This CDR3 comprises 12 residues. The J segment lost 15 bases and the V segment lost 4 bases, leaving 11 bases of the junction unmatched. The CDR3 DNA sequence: TGCAGCGTTGCTACCCCGGGGGGGAGTCCGTTCTTC. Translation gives CSVATPGGSPFF.